Listed below are T cell receptor beta chains from one sample, sequenced in a study of radiotherapy plus CTLA-4 blockade in lung cancer. Measured with immunoSEQ multiplex PCR; TCRdb has only the in-frame clones, and not every one. The sample shows 52,000 or so clones, 82% of them seen only once. The sequenced sample was peripheral blood, obtained from a patient treated with radiotherapy plus ipilimumab. The receptors derive from a human donor with non-small cell lung cancer whose response to radiotherapy plus ipilimumab could not be evaluated. Both conserved end residues are part of each CDR3. The D gene is left open where the match is weak. Size is omitted from some rows. Given values are once, few, many or a class for expanded clones.

J gene	D gene	clone size	V gene	CDR3 DNA	CDR3 protein
TRBJ2-3	TRBD2	-	TRBV5-6	TGTGCCAGCAGCTTATATCTAGCGGGGGGGATGGATACGCAGTATTTT	CASSLYLAGGMDTQYF
TRBJ2-1	-	-	TRBV11-2	TGTGCCAGCAGCCCGGACAGTGTGATTGAGCAGTTCTTC	CASSPDSVIEQFF
TRBJ1-4	-	-	TRBV12-2	TGTGCAAGTCGCTTAGCCCATCCGACAGGAGCAAATGAAAAACTGTTTTTT	CASRLAHPTGANEKLFF
TRBJ1-1	-	-	TRBV5-1	TGCGCCAGCAGCCCTCAGATGGGCGGGGCTGAAGCTTTCTTT	CASSPQMGGAEAFF
TRBJ2-1	TRBD2	-	TRBV4-3	TGCGCCAGCAGCCCTCTAGCGGGGGGGCATGAGCAGTTCTTC	CASSPLAGGHEQFF
TRBJ1-2	TRBD1	-	TRBV6-6	TGTGCCAGCAGCACGGACAGGGACTTGGGAGGCTACACCTTC	CASSTDRDLGGYTF
TRBJ2-7	TRBD2	-	TRBV7-6	TGTGCCAGCAGCCCTTCCTGGGGGGGGGAAGGGCAGTACTTC	CASSPSWGGEGQYF
TRBJ2-1	TRBD2	many	TRBV7-9	TGTGCCAGCAGCTTAGGACTAGCGGGACTTTACAATGAGCAGTTCTTC	CASSLGLAGLYNEQFF
TRBJ1-5	-	-	TRBV30	TGTGCCTGGAGTCAGCAGGGCAATCAGCCCCAGCATTTT	CAWSQQGNQPQHF
TRBJ1-1	-	-	TRBV7-2	TGTGCCAGCAGCACCTCCGGGACTGTGAACACTGAAGCTTTCTTT	CASSTSGTVNTEAFF
TRBJ2-7	-	few	TRBV18	TGTGCCAGCTCACCACCTGGAGCCGTCGGGCAGTACTTC	CASSPPGAVGQYF
TRBJ2-3	-	few	TRBV18	TGTGCCAGCTCACGGGGACAAATCGTTGATACGCAGTATTTT	CASSRGQIVDTQYF
TRBJ2-7	TRBD2	-	TRBV6-1	TGTGCCAGCAGTGCCCAGGGACTAGCGGAATTACAGTACTTC	CASSAQGLAELQYF
TRBJ2-3	TRBD2	-	TRBV4-3	TGCGCCAGCAGCTCAGATAGCGGGGGGGCCTTGGATACGCAGTATTTT	CASSSDSGGALDTQYF
TRBJ1-5	-	-	TRBV5-6	TGTGCCAGCAGCTCCGCGAATCAGCCCCAGCATTTT	CASSSANQPQHF
TRBJ2-3	TRBD2	-	TRBV7-2	TGTGCCAGCAGCCGGACTAGCGGGGCCACTAGCACAGATACGCAGTATTTT	CASSRTSGATSTDTQYF
TRBJ1-6	TRBD1	-	TRBV4-3	TGCGCCAGCAGCCAAGCAGGGGGGTATTGGGACTCACCCCTCCACTTT	CASSQAGGYWDSPLHF